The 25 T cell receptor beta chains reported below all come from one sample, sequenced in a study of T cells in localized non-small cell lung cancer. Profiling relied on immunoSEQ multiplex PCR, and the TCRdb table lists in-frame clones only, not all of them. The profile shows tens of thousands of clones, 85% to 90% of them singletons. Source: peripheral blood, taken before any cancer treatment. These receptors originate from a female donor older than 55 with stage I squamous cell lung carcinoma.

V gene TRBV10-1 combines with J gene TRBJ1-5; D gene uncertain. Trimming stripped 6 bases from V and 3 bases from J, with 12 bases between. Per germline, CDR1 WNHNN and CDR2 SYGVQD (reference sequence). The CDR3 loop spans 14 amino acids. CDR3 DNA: TGCGCCAGCAGCAGGACGGGGAACAATCAGCCCCAGCATTTT. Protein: CASSRTGNNQPQHF.

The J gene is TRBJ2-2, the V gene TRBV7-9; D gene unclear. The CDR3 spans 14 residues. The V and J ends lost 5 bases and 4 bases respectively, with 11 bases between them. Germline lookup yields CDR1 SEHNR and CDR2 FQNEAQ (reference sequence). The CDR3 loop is CASSPSRATGELFF. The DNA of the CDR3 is TGTGCCAGCAGCCCCTCCCGCGCCACCGGGGAGCTGTTTTTT.

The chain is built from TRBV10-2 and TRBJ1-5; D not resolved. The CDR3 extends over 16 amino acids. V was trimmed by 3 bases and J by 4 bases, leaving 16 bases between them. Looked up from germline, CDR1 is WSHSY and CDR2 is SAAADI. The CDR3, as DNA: TGCGCCAGCAGTGACCTAGACTCAGGCCCGAATCAGCCCCAGCATTTT. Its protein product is CASSDLDSGPNQPQHF.

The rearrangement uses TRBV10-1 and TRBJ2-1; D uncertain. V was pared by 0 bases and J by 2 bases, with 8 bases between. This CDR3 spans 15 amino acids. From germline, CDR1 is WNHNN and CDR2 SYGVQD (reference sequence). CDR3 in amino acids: CASSESGGPYNEQFF. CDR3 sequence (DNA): TGCGCCAGCAGTGAGTCTGGCGGTCCCTACAATGAGCAGTTCTTC.

The CDR3 here is CAWSRATGPDTQYF. The CDR3 DNA is TGTGCCTGGAGTCGGGCCACGGGTCCAGATACGCAGTATTTT. The chain recombines TRBV30 with TRBJ2-3; D not resolved. Trimming cost V 2 bases and J 4 bases, with 13 bases left between them. The CDR3 is 14 residues long. Looked up from germline, CDR1 is GTSNPN and CDR2 is SVGIG (reference sequence).

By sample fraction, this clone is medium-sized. Here the CDR3 reads CASSPSGEYGYTF. The CDR3 DNA reads as TGCGCCAGCAGCCCCTCGGGGGAGTATGGCTACACCTTC. The chain uses TRBV5-1 and TRBJ1-2; TRBD1 is a possible D gene (5 bases). The CDR3 runs to 13 residues. V was trimmed by 4 bases and J by 5 bases, leaving 12 bases between them. Per the germline V gene, CDR1 is SGHRS and CDR2 is YFSETQ.

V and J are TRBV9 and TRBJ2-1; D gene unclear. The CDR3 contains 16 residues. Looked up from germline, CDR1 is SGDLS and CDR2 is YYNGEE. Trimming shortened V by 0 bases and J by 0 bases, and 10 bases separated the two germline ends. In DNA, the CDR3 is TGTGCCAGCAGCGTAGCAGCTGCCCGCTCCTACAATGAGCAGTTCTTC. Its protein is CASSVAAARSYNEQFF.

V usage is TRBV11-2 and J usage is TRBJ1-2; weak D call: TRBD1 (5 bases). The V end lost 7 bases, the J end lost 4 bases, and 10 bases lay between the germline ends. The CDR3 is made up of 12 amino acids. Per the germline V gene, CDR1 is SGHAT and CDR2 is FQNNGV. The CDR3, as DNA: TGTGCCAGCAAAGGCAGGGCCTATGGCTACACCTTC. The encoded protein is CASKGRAYGYTF.

The CDR3 loop reads CASSQQRNTEAFF. Written as DNA, the CDR3 is TGTGCCAGCTCACAACAGAGGAACACTGAAGCTTTCTTT. This chain connects TRBV18 to TRBJ1-1; D ambiguous. The CDR3 totals 13 residues. Trimming pared 4 bases from V and 1 base from J, leaving 7 bases between. Looked up from germline, CDR1 is KGHSH and CDR2 is LQKENI.

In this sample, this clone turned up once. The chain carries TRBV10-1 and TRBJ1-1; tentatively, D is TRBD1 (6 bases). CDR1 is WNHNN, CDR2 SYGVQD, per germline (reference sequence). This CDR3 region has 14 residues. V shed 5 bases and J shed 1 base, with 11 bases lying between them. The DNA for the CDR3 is TGCGCCAGCAGTTCGGGACATCCGAACACTGAAGCTTTCTTT. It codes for CASSSGHPNTEAFF.

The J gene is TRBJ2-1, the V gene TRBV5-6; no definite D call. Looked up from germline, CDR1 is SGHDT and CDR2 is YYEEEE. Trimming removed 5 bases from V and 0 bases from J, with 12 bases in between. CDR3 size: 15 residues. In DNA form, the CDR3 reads TGTGCCAGCAGTCGGTTGTATACCTCCTACAATGAGCAGTTCTTC. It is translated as CASSRLYTSYNEQFF.

The CDR3 coding sequence is TGTGCCAGCAGCTCCCGACTAGCGGGTCCTAGCACAGATACGCAGTATTTT. This translates into CASSSRLAGPSTDTQYF. V and J are TRBV7-2 and TRBJ2-3; 10 nucleotides line up with TRBD2. This CDR3 has 17 amino acids. V lost 4 bases and J lost 0; bases outside the gene matches: 7. Germline CDR1 and CDR2: SGHTA and FQGNSA.

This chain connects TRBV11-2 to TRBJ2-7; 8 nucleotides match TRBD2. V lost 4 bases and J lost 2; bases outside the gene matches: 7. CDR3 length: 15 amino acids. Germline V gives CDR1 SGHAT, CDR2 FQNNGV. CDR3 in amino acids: CASSSPPAGAYEQYF. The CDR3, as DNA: TGTGCCAGCAGCTCGCCCCCAGCGGGGGCCTACGAGCAGTACTTC.

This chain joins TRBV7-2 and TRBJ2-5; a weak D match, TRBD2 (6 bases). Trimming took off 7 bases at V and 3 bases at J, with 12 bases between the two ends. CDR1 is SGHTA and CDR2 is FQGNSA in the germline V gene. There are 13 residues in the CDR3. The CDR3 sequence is CASTQTGEETQYF. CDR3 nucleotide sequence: TGTGCCAGCACCCAGACGGGAGAAGAGACCCAGTACTTC. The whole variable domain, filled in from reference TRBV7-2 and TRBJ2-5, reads GAGVSQSPSNKVTEKGKDVELRCDPISGHTALYWYRQSLGQGLEFLIYFQGNSAPDKSGLPSDRFSAERTGGSVSTLTIQRTQQEDSAVYLCASTQTGEETQYFGPGTRLLVL.

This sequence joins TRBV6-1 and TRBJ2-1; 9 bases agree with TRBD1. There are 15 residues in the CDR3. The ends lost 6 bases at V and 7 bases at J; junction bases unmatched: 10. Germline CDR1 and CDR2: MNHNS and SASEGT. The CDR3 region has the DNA TGTGCCAGCAGCCGGGGACAGGGTATTGCAAATGAGCAGTTCTTC. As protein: CASSRGQGIANEQFF.

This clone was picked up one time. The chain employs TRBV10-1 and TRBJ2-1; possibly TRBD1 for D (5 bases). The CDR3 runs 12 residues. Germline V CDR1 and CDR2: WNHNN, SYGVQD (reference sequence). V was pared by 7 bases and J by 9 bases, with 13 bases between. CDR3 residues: CASKDPQGEQFF. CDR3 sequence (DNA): TGCGCCAGCAAAGATCCCCAGGGTGAGCAGTTCTTC.

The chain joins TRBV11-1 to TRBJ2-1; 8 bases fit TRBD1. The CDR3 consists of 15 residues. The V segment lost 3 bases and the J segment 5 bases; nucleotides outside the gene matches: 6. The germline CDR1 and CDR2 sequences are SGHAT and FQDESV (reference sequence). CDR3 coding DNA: TGTGCCAGCAGCTTCAGGGGGCGCGGAGACAATGAGCAGTTCTTC. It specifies CASSFRGRGDNEQFF. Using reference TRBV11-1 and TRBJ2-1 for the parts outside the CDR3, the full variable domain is EAEVAQSPRYKITEKSQAVAFWCDPISGHATLYWYRQILGQGPELLVQFQDESVVDDSQLPKDRFSAERLKGVDSTLKIQPAELGDSAMYLCASSFRGRGDNEQFFGPGTRLTVL.

CDR3 DNA: TGTGCCATCAGTGCGTCATCCTACAATGAGCAGTTCTTC. It encodes CAISASSYNEQFF. The chain uses TRBV10-3 and TRBJ2-1; D gene unclear. Trimming removed 4 bases at V and 1 base at J, with 5 bases between. CDR1 and CDR2 from the germline V gene are ENHRY and SYGVKD. CDR3 length equals 13 residues.

CDR3 protein: CASSQDWRSSYNEQFF. As DNA, the CDR3 is TGCGCCAGCAGCCAAGATTGGCGGAGCTCCTACAATGAGCAGTTCTTC. The rearrangement uses TRBV4-3 and TRBJ2-1; D not resolved. V lost 0 bases, J lost 0 bases, and 9 bases lay in between. The CDR3 loop spans 16 amino acids. The germline gives CDR1 LGHNA, CDR2 YSLEER.

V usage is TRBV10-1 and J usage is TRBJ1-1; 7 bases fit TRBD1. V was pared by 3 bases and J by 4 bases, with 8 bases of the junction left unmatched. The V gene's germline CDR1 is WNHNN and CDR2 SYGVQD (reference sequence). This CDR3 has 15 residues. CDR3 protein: CASSDGTAAGTEAFF. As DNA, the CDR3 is TGCGCCAGCAGTGACGGGACAGCCGCCGGCACTGAAGCTTTCTTT.

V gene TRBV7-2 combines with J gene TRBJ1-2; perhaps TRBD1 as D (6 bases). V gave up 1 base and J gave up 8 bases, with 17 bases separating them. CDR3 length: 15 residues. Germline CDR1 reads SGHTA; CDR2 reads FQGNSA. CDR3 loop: CASSLGRGDQGGYTF. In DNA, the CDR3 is TGTGCCAGCAGCTTAGGCCGGGGAGATCAGGGGGGCTACACCTTC.

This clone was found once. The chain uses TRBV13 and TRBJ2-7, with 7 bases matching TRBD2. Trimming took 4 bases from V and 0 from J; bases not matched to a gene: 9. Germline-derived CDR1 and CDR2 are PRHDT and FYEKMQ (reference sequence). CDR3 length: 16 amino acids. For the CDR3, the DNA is TGTGCCAGCAGCTCCATGGGGCGGGAGTCCTCCTACGAGCAGTACTTC. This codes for CASSSMGRESSYEQYF.

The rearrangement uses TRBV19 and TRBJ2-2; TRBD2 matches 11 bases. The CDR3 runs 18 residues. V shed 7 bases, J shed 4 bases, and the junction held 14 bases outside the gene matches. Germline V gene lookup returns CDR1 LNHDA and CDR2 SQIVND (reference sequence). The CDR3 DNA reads TGTGCCAGTAATGCCCGATTAGCGGGAGGGCCGACCACCGGGGAGCTGTTTTTT. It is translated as CASNARLAGGPTTGELFF.

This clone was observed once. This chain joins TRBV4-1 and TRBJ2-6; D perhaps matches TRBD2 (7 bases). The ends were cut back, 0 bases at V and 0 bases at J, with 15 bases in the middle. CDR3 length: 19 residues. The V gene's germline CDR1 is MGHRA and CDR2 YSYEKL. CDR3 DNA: TGCGCCAGCAGCCAAGAGGGGGGGGACACATACTCTGGGGCCAACGTCCTGACTTTC. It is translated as CASSQEGGDTYSGANVLTF.

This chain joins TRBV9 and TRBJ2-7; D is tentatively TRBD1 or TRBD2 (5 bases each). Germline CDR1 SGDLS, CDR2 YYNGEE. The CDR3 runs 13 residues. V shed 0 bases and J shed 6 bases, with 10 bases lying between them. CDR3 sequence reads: CASSVGVGAEQYF. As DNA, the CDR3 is TGTGCCAGCAGCGTAGGGGTCGGGGCCGAGCAGTACTTC.